This T cell receptor beta chain appears in the sequencing data of a study of T cell responses to AZD1222 COVID-19 vaccine. Here immunoSEQ multiplex PCR was the method, and the copy in TCRdb shows in-frame clones only, minus some. The data contain some 82,000 clones, just under 90% of them singletons. Trimming pared 9 bases from V and 0 bases from J, leaving 14 bases between. The CDR3 extends over 14 amino acids. Per the germline V gene, CDR1 is MGHDK and CDR2 is SYGVNS. This clonotype was sampled from an adult in good health. The sample was peripheral blood, taken on day 0 of AZD1222 vaccination. The chain couples TRBV25-1 to TRBJ1-1, with D perhaps TRBD1 (6 bases). DNA for the CDR3: TGTGCCAGTACAGGGCCGGTCGTGAACACTGAAGCTTTCTTT. Its protein is CASTGPVVNTEAFF.